The next 26 T cell receptor beta chains were all read from a single sample in a study of blood T cell repertoires in COVID-19. The repertoire was sequenced with immunoSEQ multiplex PCR; TCRdb's copy has only in-frame clones and lacks some. This sample carries some 150,000 clones, 87% of them seen once, and the ten largest clones take 4% to 5%. Sequencing was performed on peripheral blood. The receptor set was obtained from a woman aged 60 to 75 with active or convalescent COVID-19.

CDR3 sequence reads: CASSYSGSTQYF. In DNA form, the CDR3 reads TGTGCCAGCAGTTACTCAGGGAGTACGCAGTATTTT. The chain uses TRBV6-5 and TRBJ2-3; D possibly corresponds to TRBD2 (5 bases). The CDR3 runs 12 residues. The V gene's germline CDR1 is MNHEY and CDR2 SVGAGI. V was clipped by 0 bases and J by 8 bases, with 6 bases between them.

The CDR3 DNA reads as TGTGCCAGTAGAGTCCCCGGGACAGGAGGACAGTGGCGGTCACCCCTCCACTTT. Encoded protein: CASRVPGTGGQWRSPLHF. This chain links TRBV19 with TRBJ1-6; TRBD1 matches at 8 bases. This CDR3 spans 18 amino acids. Unmatched junction bases numbered 20, after V lost 6 bases and J lost 10 bases. CDR1 and CDR2 (germline): LNHDA, SQIVND (reference sequence). The full variable domain, its missing parts supplied by reference TRBV19 and TRBJ1-6, is DGGITQSPKYLFRKEGQNVTLSCEQNLNHDAMYWYRQDPGQGLRLIYYSQIVNDFQKGDIAEGYSVSREKKESFPLTVTSAQKNPTAFYLCASRVPGTGGQWRSPLHFGNGTRLTVT.

The chain uses TRBV3-1 (or the pseudogene TRBV3-2) and TRBJ1-2, with 8 bases that match TRBD1. This CDR3 region has 16 residues. Per the germline V gene, CDR1 is LGHDT and CDR2 is YNNKEL (reference sequence). V shed 1 base and J 0 bases; nucleotides not matched to a gene: 4. This chain's CDR3 is CASSQVLTGANYGYTF. For the CDR3, the DNA is TGTGCCAGCAGCCAAGTTTTGACAGGGGCTAACTATGGCTACACCTTC.

V gene TRBV7-6 combines with J gene TRBJ1-2, with TRBD1 matching over 8 bases. The CDR3 contains 14 residues. Germline assignment: CDR1 SGHVS and CDR2 FNYEAQ. Trimming removed 1 base from V and 6 bases from J; junction bases left unmatched: 4. The chain's CDR3 is CASSLGQGYDGYTF. In DNA form, the CDR3 reads TGTGCCAGCAGCTTAGGACAGGGGTACGATGGCTACACCTTC. The full variable domain, its missing parts supplied by reference TRBV7-6 and TRBJ1-2, is GAGVSQSPRYKVTKRGQDVALRCDPISGHVSLYWYRQALGQGPEFLTYFNYEAQQDKSGLPNDRFSAERPEGSISTLTIQRTEQRDSAMYRCASSLGQGYDGYTFGSGTRLTVV.

The V and J genes are TRBV7-2 and TRBJ1-5, with 7 bases fitting TRBD1. This CDR3 is built from 15 residues. The V and J ends lost 5 bases and 0 bases, in that order; junction bases with no gene match: 4. The germline V gene has CDR1 SGHTA and CDR2 FQGNSA. Here the CDR3 DNA reads TGTGCCAGCAGCATGGGACAGAATAGCAATCAGCCCCAGCATTTT. This translates into CASSMGQNSNQPQHF. The variable domain in full, with the rest retrieved from reference TRBV7-2 and TRBJ1-5, is GAGVSQSPSNKVTEKGKDVELRCDPISGHTALYWYRQSLGQGLEFLIYFQGNSAPDKSGLPSDRFSAERTGGSVSTLTIQRTQQEDSAVYLCASSMGQNSNQPQHFGDGTRLSIL.

J is TRBJ2-1 and V is TRBV6-5, with D perhaps TRBD2 (6 bases). The CDR3 is 14 residues long. The V end lost 2 bases, the J end lost 8 bases, and 13 bases lay between the germline ends. Germline CDR1 MNHEY, CDR2 SVGAGI. The CDR3 nucleotides read TGTGCCAGCAGTTACGGGGGGTTGAGCGATGAGCAGTTCTTC. Translating it yields CASSYGGLSDEQFF.

V gene TRBV6-2 or TRBV6-3 combines with J gene TRBJ2-1, with D possibly TRBD2 on 6 matching bases. The CDR3 covers 17 residues. Trimming removed 5 bases from V and 4 bases from J, with 21 bases in between. Germline lookup yields CDR1 MNHEY and CDR2 SVGEGT. The CDR3 loop reads CASSQRPRGTLYNEQFF. The CDR3 bases are TGTGCCAGCAGTCAACGACCTCGGGGGACCCTTTACAATGAGCAGTTCTTC.

The CDR3 spells CASSFILAEETQYF. The CDR3 bases are TGTGCCAGCAGCTTTATACTAGCCGAAGAGACCCAGTACTTC. J is TRBJ2-5 and V is TRBV5-6, with D tentatively TRBD2 (6 bases). Deletions cut 2 bases from V and 3 bases from J, with 11 bases between. This CDR3 spans 14 amino acids. Germline V CDR1 and CDR2: SGHDT, YYEEEE.

V and J are TRBV7-3 and TRBJ2-5; the match to TRBD1 covers 9 bases. Unmatched junction bases numbered 5, after V lost 2 bases and J lost 4 bases. CDR3 length equals 15 residues. CDR1 SGHTA and CDR2 FQGTGA come from the germline V gene. For the CDR3, the DNA is TGTGCCAGCAGCTTATACAGGGGGCTAGGAGAGACCCAGTACTTC. This encodes CASSLYRGLGETQYF.

The rearrangement links TRBV18 to TRBJ2-5; TRBD2 matches at 7 bases. This CDR3 is 14 amino acids long. Germline V CDR1 and CDR2: KGHSH, LQKENI. The trim removed 2 bases at V and 3 bases at J, leaving 3 bases unmatched. CDR3 region: CASSPSGGKETQYF. DNA of the CDR3: TGTGCCAGCTCACCATCGGGAGGAAAAGAGACCCAGTACTTC.

The chain carries TRBV5-1 and TRBJ2-7; 8 positions agree with TRBD2. This CDR3 has 14 residues. Germline CDR1 SGHRS, CDR2 YFSETQ. V gave up 4 bases and J gave up 9 bases; unmatched junction bases: 12. The CDR3 protein is CASSPPGLESGQYF. For the CDR3, the DNA is TGCGCCAGCAGCCCGCCGGGACTAGAATCGGGGCAGTACTTC.

The chain employs TRBV6-5 and TRBJ1-2; D is unresolved. The CDR3 loop spans 14 amino acids. Trimming stripped 0 bases from V and 3 bases from J, with 8 bases between. The germline V gene has CDR1 MNHEY and CDR2 SVGAGI. The CDR3 protein is CASSYSHPDYGYTF. In nucleotides, the CDR3 is TGTGCCAGCAGTTACTCCCACCCGGACTATGGCTACACCTTC.

The V and J genes are TRBV5-1 and TRBJ1-3, with TRBD1 identical over 8 bases. CDR1 and CDR2 (germline): SGHRS, YFSETQ. Trimming cost V 1 base and J 4 bases; bases outside gene matches: 4. The CDR3 loop spans 15 amino acids. The CDR3 bases are TGCGCCAGCAGCTTGCAGGGGGCGCCGGGAAACACCATATATTTT. Its protein product is CASSLQGAPGNTIYF.

This chain links TRBV7-6 with TRBJ2-7, with D possibly being TRBD1 (5 bases). V was pared by 5 bases and J by 3 bases, with 11 bases between. Germline V gene lookup returns CDR1 SGHVS and CDR2 FNYEAQ. There are 13 residues in the CDR3. The CDR3 DNA reads TGTGCCAGCAGCCGACAGTTAGACTACGAGCAGTACTTC. This sequence encodes CASSRQLDYEQYF. The full variable domain, rest sourced from reference TRBV7-6 and TRBJ2-7, is GAGVSQSPRYKVTKRGQDVALRCDPISGHVSLYWYRQALGQGPEFLTYFNYEAQQDKSGLPNDRFSAERPEGSISTLTIQRTEQRDSAMYRCASSRQLDYEQYFGPGTRLTVT.

CDR3 DNA sequence: TGCGCCAGCAGTTCGCCTAGCGGGGTTGGCGGGGAGCTGTTTTTT. Translated: CASSSPSGVGGELFF. V usage is TRBV5-1 and J usage is TRBJ2-2; the match to TRBD2 covers 9 bases. The length of the CDR3 is 15 residues. Germline loops: CDR1 SGHRS, CDR2 YFSETQ. V gave up 5 bases and J gave up 7 bases; unmatched junction bases: 9.

The CDR3, as DNA: TGCGCCAGCAGCCAAGATAGAGCCCCGACAGTATCCTACGAGCAGTACTTC. Protein product: CASSQDRAPTVSYEQYF. The gene calls are TRBV4-3 and TRBJ2-7; a weak D match, TRBD1 (5 bases). This CDR3 contains 17 residues. V shed 0 bases and J shed 1 base, with 16 bases lying between them. The germline gives CDR1 LGHNA, CDR2 YSLEER.

This chain joins TRBV7-9 and TRBJ1-1; D perhaps matches TRBD1 (5 bases). Trimming shortened V by 2 bases and J by 8 bases, and 9 bases separated the two germline ends. Germline lookup yields CDR1 SEHNR and CDR2 FQNEAQ (reference sequence). This CDR3 has 12 residues. This CDR3 is CASSLIPGEAFF. For the CDR3, the DNA is TGTGCCAGCAGCTTAATCCCAGGGGAAGCTTTCTTT.

The chain couples TRBV4-1 to TRBJ2-6; 11 bases are shared with TRBD2. Germline V lookup: CDR1 MGHRA, CDR2 YSYEKL. This CDR3 region has 18 residues. J gave up 4 bases and V 0 bases, and 5 bases lay outside the gene matches. The CDR3: CASSQDPTSGAGANVLTF. The CDR3 DNA reads TGCGCCAGCAGCCAAGACCCGACTAGCGGGGCCGGGGCCAACGTCCTGACTTTC.

V is TRBV7-2 and J is TRBJ2-7, with D perhaps TRBD1 (5 bases). This CDR3 is 14 amino acids long. V was cut by 2 bases and J by 5 bases, with 13 bases left in between. Germline V gene lookup returns CDR1 SGHTA and CDR2 FQGNSA. In DNA, the CDR3 is TGTGCCAGCAGCTTAATATGGGGCCGGGACGAGCAGTACTTC. Protein sequence: CASSLIWGRDEQYF.

J is TRBJ2-7 and V is TRBV4-3; TRBD2 matches at 10 bases. V lost 0 bases and J lost 1; bases outside the gene matches: 6. In germline, CDR1 is LGHNA, CDR2 YSLEER. The CDR3 is made up of 17 amino acids. The CDR3 region is CASSQENSGGSSYEQYF. The CDR3 DNA is TGCGCCAGCAGCCAAGAAAATAGCGGGGGGTCATCCTACGAGCAGTACTTC.

The chain is built from TRBV12-3 or TRBV12-4 and TRBJ2-2; D is undetermined. Trimming took 6 bases from V and 7 from J, leaving 6 bases between them. The CDR3 sequence is 11 residues long. CDR3 nucleotides: TGTGCCAGCAGCCGAGTCGGGGAGCTGTTTTTT. This codes for CASSRVGELFF.

The chain has TRBV7-2 and TRBJ2-3; TRBD2 aligns across 10 bases. Germline V gene data show CDR1 as SGHTA and CDR2 as FQGNSA. V was clipped by 3 bases and J by 5 bases; unmatched bases: 5. The CDR3 contains 15 residues. The DNA for the CDR3 is TGTGCCAGCAGCTTTCGGAGCGGGGGGGAAGATACGCAGTATTTT. As protein: CASSFRSGGEDTQYF.

In its sample, this clone was seen a few times. The V and J genes are TRBV11-2 and TRBJ1-4; D perhaps matches TRBD1 (5 bases). Germline V gene lookup returns CDR1 SGHAT and CDR2 FQNNGV. The CDR3 loop spans 16 amino acids. Trimming pared 4 bases from V and 5 bases from J, leaving 17 bases between. The CDR3 region has the DNA TGTGCCAGCAGCTCCTTTCCGGGGGTCGAAAATGAAAAACTGTTTTTT. Its translation is CASSSFPGVENEKLFF.

For the CDR3, the DNA is TGTGCCAGCAGCTACTCCGGGACTAGCAGTAACACCGGGGAGCTGTTTTTT. Its translation: CASSYSGTSSNTGELFF. The V gene is TRBV7-3, the J gene TRBJ2-2; 9 positions agree with TRBD2. The V gene's germline CDR1 is SGHTA and CDR2 FQGTGA. The junction had 8 bases not matched to a gene; V was cut back by 4 bases and J by 2 bases. CDR3 size: 17 residues.

The genes are TRBV23-1 and TRBJ2-7; D gene uncertain. TRBV23-1 is sorted into the ORF group, with uncertain function. Trimming left V 6 bases short and J 3 bases short, with 15 bases between. The CDR3 has 14 residues. CDR3 in amino acids: CASRMTGAIYEQYF. The CDR3 DNA sequence: TGCGCCAGCAGAATGACGGGTGCTATCTACGAGCAGTACTTC.

The J gene is TRBJ1-1, the V gene TRBV24-1; D remains unclear. V shed 0 bases and J shed 0 bases, with 7 bases lying between them. This CDR3 has 15 amino acids. Germline values: CDR1 KGHDR, CDR2 SFDVKD. The CDR3: CATSDLGQLNTEAFF. The CDR3 nucleotides are TGTGCCACCAGTGATTTGGGGCAGCTGAACACTGAAGCTTTCTTT.